The 11 T cell receptor beta chains listed next were all sequenced from one sample in a study of CD8 T cells in ankylosing spondylitis. TCRdb reanalysed the 5' RACE reads using MiXCR and keeps one entry per CDR3 protein. The sample has 200,000 to 250,000 distinct CDR3 sequences, 30% to 40% seen once; the top ten hold 3.5% to 4.5%. The sequencing sample was made of blood, either unsorted or a sorted T cell fraction (not recorded which). These receptor sequences come from a male donor with ankylosing spondylitis or in good health (not recorded which).

This chain connects TRBV12-3 or TRBV12-4 to TRBJ2-3; a weak D match, TRBD2 (5 bases). The V end lost 4 bases, the J end lost 4 bases, and 12 bases lay between the germline ends. CDR3 size: 14 residues. This CDR3 is CASSSGSLADTQYF. In DNA form, the CDR3 reads TGTGCCAGCAGTTCGGGGTCCTTGGCAGATACGCAGTATTTT.

This clonotype was seen repeatedly, ten times or more. The chain employs TRBV12-3 or TRBV12-4 and TRBJ1-1; no clear D. The CDR3 runs 13 residues. The ends were cut back, 3 bases at V and 2 bases at J, with 7 bases in the middle. The CDR3 loop is CASSLGGNTEAFF. In DNA, the CDR3 is TGTGCCAGCAGTTTGGGAGGAAACACTGAAGCTTTCTTT.

The gene calls are TRBV10-1 and TRBJ1-4; D gene ambiguous. V was trimmed by 6 bases and J by 5 bases, leaving 13 bases between them. The CDR3 length is 14 residues. Per the germline V gene, CDR1 is WNHNN and CDR2 is SYGVQD (reference sequence). The CDR3 loop reads CASRSVRPNEKLFF. In DNA form, the CDR3 reads TGCGCCAGCAGATCTGTCCGGCCCAATGAAAAACTGTTTTTT.

CDR3 sequence reads: CASSYSTGVATGELFF. CDR3 sequence (DNA): TGTGCCAGCAGTTACTCGACTGGGGTGGCCACCGGGGAGCTGTTTTTT. The chain carries TRBV6-5 and TRBJ2-2; D is undetermined. V was pared by 0 bases and J by 4 bases, with 12 bases between. The germline V gene has CDR1 MNHEY and CDR2 SVGAGI. The CDR3 contains 16 residues.

The V gene is TRBV5-1, the J gene TRBJ2-7, with D unresolved. The CDR3 has 14 residues. Deletions cut 0 bases from V and 2 bases from J, with 9 bases between. Germline-derived CDR1 and CDR2 are SGHRS and YFSETQ. This CDR3 reads CASSLGSPAYEQYF. CDR3 bases: TGCGCCAGCAGCTTGGGCAGTCCGGCCTACGAGCAGTACTTC.

This clonotype was picked up many times. The rearrangement links TRBV12-3 or TRBV12-4 to TRBJ2-3; D gene uncertain. Trimming cost V 2 bases and J 1 base, with 7 bases left between them. There are 14 residues in the CDR3. CDR3 residues: CASSLLGGTDTQYF. Written as DNA, the CDR3 is TGTGCCAGCAGTTTATTGGGCGGCACAGATACGCAGTATTTT.

The chain couples TRBV10-3 to TRBJ1-4; maybe TRBD1 (6 bases). V lost 5 bases and J 3 bases, leaving 16 bases between the germline ends. The length of the CDR3 is 16 residues. Germline values: CDR1 ENHRY, CDR2 SYGVKD. The CDR3 reads CAISQNTGRANEKLFF. The CDR3 DNA is TGTGCCATCAGTCAGAATACAGGGCGGGCTAATGAAAAACTGTTTTTT.

There are a few counts of this clonotype. The V and J genes are TRBV7-2 and TRBJ1-2; 7 bases align to TRBD1. After removal of 0 bases from V and 4 bases from J, the junction contained 8 bases not matched to a gene. The CDR3 has 16 amino acids. The germline V gene encodes CDR1 SGHTA and CDR2 FQGNSA. The CDR3 bases are TGTGCCAGCAGCTTAGCGGGAGGGGGCGCGGGCTATGGCTACACCTTC. Translation gives CASSLAGGGAGYGYTF.

The chain employs TRBV6-1 and TRBJ2-5, with 8 positions matching TRBD1. J gave up 5 bases and V 6 bases, and 11 bases lay outside the gene matches. CDR3 size: 15 residues. Germline CDR1 and CDR2: MNHNS and SASEGT. The CDR3 loop is CASSATWTGLETQYF. CDR3 in DNA: TGTGCCAGCAGCGCAACGTGGACAGGGTTGGAGACCCAGTACTTC.

This clonotype was found a few times. V is TRBV10-3 and J is TRBJ2-7, with TRBD2 identical over 8 bases. This CDR3 comprises 13 residues. The V gene end was trimmed by 8 bases and the J gene end by 0 bases; junction bases not matched to a gene: 3. Germline V CDR1 and CDR2: ENHRY, SYGVKD. CDR3 coding DNA: TGTGCCATCCGGGAGGGGGTCTCCTACGAGCAGTACTTC. Its translation: CAIREGVSYEQYF.

This clonotype was seen repeatedly, ten times or more. The chain has TRBV20-1 and TRBJ2-5, with 9 bases lining up with TRBD1. Looked up from germline, CDR1 is DFQATT and CDR2 is SNEGSKA (reference sequence). This CDR3 has 16 amino acids. The ends lost 3 bases at V and 2 bases at J; junction bases unmatched: 10. The CDR3 nucleotides read TGCAGTGCTAGGCCTAGTGCCGGGACAGGGCAAGAGACCCAGTACTTC. Translation: CSARPSAGTGQETQYF.